This record looks at one T cell receptor (beta chain) sequence and its context. Its specificity is not known. Repertoires were generated with immunoSEQ multiplex PCR, while TCRdb's copy carries only in-frame clones and drops some. The data hold around 19,000 clones, with roughly four fifths observed a single time. V lost 0 bases and J lost 1, with 5 bases in between. The CDR3 length is 13 residues. CDR1 is SGHRS and CDR2 is YFSETQ in the germline V gene. This specimen comes from a study of a mutant IDH1 vaccine in newly diagnosed glioma. Background on the study: Vaccination started 4-6 weeks after radiotherapy alone, or with temozolomide cycles. The study, taken as a whole, reports: Patients mounted vaccine-induced immune responses in roughly 93% of cases.

Time point: week 23, last vaccination. A 20-mer mutant IDH1 peptide at 300 ug was injected subcutaneously with topical imiquimod. This sequence originates from a man under 40 with glioma. The chain joins TRBV5-1 to TRBJ2-7; possibly TRBD1 for D (5 bases). This material consisted of PBMCs, taken from a glioma patient whose treatment included an IDH1 peptide vaccine. For the CDR3, the DNA is TGCGCCAGCAGCTTGGGACAGTCCTACGAGCAGTACTTC. It yields the protein CASSLGQSYEQYF.